There are a few counts of the clone carrying this T cell receptor beta chain. Its antigen remains unknown. This sample was taken from a study of siplizumab effects on memory and regulatory T cells. Study-level findings and limits: Where siplizumab was present, mappable alloreactive CD4+ clones averaged approximately 70% Treg-derived, compared with 25% to 30% in controls. Confirmation was lacking for the suppressive function of proliferating Tregs derived from siplizumab cultures. The majority of clones, roughly 75-95% of proliferating CD4+ or CD8+ clones, lacked an assignable naive or memory phenotype. Memory cells that were CD4+ and unstimulated gave rise to alloreactive sequences, which siplizumab significantly reduced.

Repertoires were generated with immunoSEQ multiplex PCR, while TCRdb's copy carries only in-frame clones and drops some. The sample holds 57,000 or so clones, 90% to 95% seen once. The CDR3 covers 14 residues. Germline CDR1 LNHDA, CDR2 SQIVND (reference sequence). Trimming pared 5 bases from V and 0 bases from J, leaving 10 bases between. The sequenced sample consisted of CD8+ T cells sorted from blood. This receptor was identified in a human donor in good health. J is TRBJ1-1 and V is TRBV19; D may be TRBD1 (5 bases). CDR3 sequence reads: CASSYDSLNTEAFF. The CDR3 bases are TGTGCCAGTAGTTATGACAGCCTGAACACTGAAGCTTTCTTT. The variable domain in full, with the rest retrieved from reference TRBV19 and TRBJ1-1, is DGGITQSPKYLFRKEGQNVTLSCEQNLNHDAMYWYRQDPGQGLRLIYYSQIVNDFQKGDIAEGYSVSREKKESFPLTVTSAQKNPTAFYLCASSYDSLNTEAFFGQGTRLTVV.